The source of this T cell receptor (beta chain) is a study of PD-1 blockade in classical Hodgkin lymphoma (dated by TCRdb to the early 2020s). Background on the whole study: Nivolumab dosing was 3 mg/kg intravenously every 2 weeks, continuing until either disease progression or unacceptable toxicity. A peripheral blood immune signature of response to PD-1 blockade in classical Hodgkin lymphoma was defined using TCR beta sequencing and CyTOF.

The investigation overall reported the following: Trial patients with a complete response had baseline diversity similar to that of newly diagnosed patients, while partial responders and progressors had significantly lower diversity. The study covered only a single clinical trial cohort, and the causes of the repertoire differences, possibly disease activity or prior therapy, were still not defined. Baseline TCR diversity was reported to be lower in newly diagnosed patients than in healthy donors, and even lower in relapsed/refractory patients. Patients starting nivolumab less than 1 year after ASCT had lower diversity and were excluded from later analyses to avoid confounding by immune reconstitution. By C4D1, a significant rise was seen in CD4+ TCR diversity but not in CD8+ TCR diversity (p=0.0027 vs p=0.16), and the rise was most apparent among complete responders (p=0.02).

Trimming takes 3 bases from V and 4 bases from J, and the germline ends sit 10 bases apart. The CDR3 numbers 13 residues from cysteine through phenylalanine. Here the CDR3 DNA is all that survives: 39 bases in frame from base 1. CDR1 and CDR2 were assigned from the germline V gene (reference sequence) as GTSNPN and SVGIG. The time point tag for this specimen amounts to: cycle 1 day 1 (C1D1), immediately before nivolumab initiation. Relapse after autologous stem cell transplantation had occurred in all trial patients, and cohorts A, B and C were distinguished by prior brentuximab vedotin exposure. A total of roughly 60 patients with relapsed/refractory classical Hodgkin lymphoma made up the trial cohort, and each patient's best overall response was complete response, partial response or progressive disease. Trial patients were treated with single-agent nivolumab in the multi-cohort phase II CheckMate 205 trial. An independent review committee assessed best overall response using the 2007 International Working Group response criteria. PBMCs from the trial were collected at three points: immediately before nivolumab initiation (C1D1), and during therapy at cycle 2 day 1 and cycle 4 day 1. Peripheral blood was collected in 8 mL Vacutainer Cell Preparation Tubes, from which PBMCs were isolated by centrifugation and then cryopreserved.

This clone has only a few counts. What this receptor recognizes is not known. No base quality values were provided; no much bigger clone lies one nucleotide off. The Qiagen DNeasy kit was used to extract genomic DNA both from unsorted PBMCs and from the negatively selected CD4+ and CD8+ fractions. Amplification of TCR beta CDR3 regions was done by immunoSEQ multiplex PCR with primers that anneal to V and J segments. Amplification bias was minimized using a synthetic immune receptor repertoire, and residual bias was removed computationally after sequencing. In the original analysis: Repertoire diversity was quantified as the Shannon entropy index using custom Python scripts. Unsorted, CD4+ and CD8+ repertoires were examined separately, except in combined analyses, for which CD4+ and CD8+ sequences were merged in silico. A clone was considered expanded if an increase in frequency of at least 2-fold after treatment relative to C1D1 was found, and a pseudocount of 0.5 was applied to clones undetected at baseline. Singleton clones were defined as clones with 0 or 1 copy at C1D1, and non-singleton clones were defined as clones with 2 or more copies. Clones expanded in unsorted samples were assigned a CD4+, CD8+ or unknown annotation through matching of protein sequences in sorted samples from the same patient. Wilcoxon tests on paired samples were used to test diversity changes from C1D1 to C4D1. The immuneACCESS repertoire file appears here via TCRdb, limited to in-frame rearrangements. These files lack a portion of the clones; in checked studies, under half of the deficit traces to unresolved V genes, and the cause of the others is not known. V and J calls and clone size are given by that table; D and trimming were obtained from the DNA. Within this sample are 20,000 to 25,000 clones, with about two thirds of them counted one time only. Over 4.5% of the sample is taken by the ten largest.

The specimen was peripheral blood mononuclear cells (PBMCs), collected at baseline. The receptor's source is a human donor with classical Hodgkin lymphoma. This receptor chain uses TRBV30 and TRBJ2-1; the D gene is unclear. The DNA sequence reads TGTGCCTGGAGCGGGTCTCGATACAATGAGCAGTTCTTC. Its coded protein is CAWSGSRYNEQFF.